The clone carrying this T cell receptor (beta chain) was picked up one time. The antigen remains undetermined. Here immunoSEQ multiplex PCR was the method, and the copy in TCRdb shows in-frame clones only, minus some. The data show some 320,000 clones, roughly 87% seen once. The CDR3 runs to 17 residues. CDR1 is MDHEN, CDR2 SYDVKM, per germline. The V gene end was trimmed by 4 bases and the J gene end by 7 bases; junction bases not matched to a gene: 11. The data are from a study of cytomegalovirus exposure and HLA in healthy donors. Study-wide results and limits: Through in vitro validation, three CMV-associated chains were shown to be specific for CMV antigens.

The sequence was collected from a woman in her 30s in good health and CMV-seropositive. The chain is built from TRBV28 and TRBJ1-6; 9 bases line up with TRBD1. Sequencing was done on a sample of PBMCs. CDR3 sequence (DNA): TGTGCCAGCAGTTCCTATCCCGGGACAGGGTACAATTCACCCCTCCACTTT. This sequence encodes CASSSYPGTGYNSPLHF. Based on the CDR3 plus reference TRBV28 and TRBJ1-6, the full variable domain is DVKVTQSSRYLVKRTGEKVFLECVQDMDHENMFWYRQDPGLGLRLIYFSYDVKMKEKGDIPEGYSVSREKKERFSLILESASTNQTSMYLCASSSYPGTGYNSPLHFGNGTRLTVT.